This record concerns one T cell receptor beta chain sequence. What it binds is unknown. This specimen comes from a study of CD8 T cells in ankylosing spondylitis. In TCRdb, the 5' RACE reads were re-called with MiXCR into one record per CDR3 protein. Among about 360,000 distinct CDR3 sequences listed, more than 20% were seen once. General study points: Reports say disease-linked clones showed up significantly more in matched ankylosing spondylitis synovial fluid.

The material sequenced was blood, either unsorted or a sorted T cell fraction (not recorded which). This receptor was identified in a male donor with ankylosing spondylitis or in good health (not recorded which).

DNA for the CDR3: TGTGCCAGCAGTCCCCCCAGGGCCCGGGGGAAAGTTTTCTTT. Translating gives CASSPPRARGKVFF. The rearrangement joins TRBV12-3 or TRBV12-4 to TRBJ1-1, with D possibly matching TRBD1 (5 bases). This CDR3 spans 14 amino acids. The V and J ends lost 5 bases and 13 bases respectively, with 23 bases between them.